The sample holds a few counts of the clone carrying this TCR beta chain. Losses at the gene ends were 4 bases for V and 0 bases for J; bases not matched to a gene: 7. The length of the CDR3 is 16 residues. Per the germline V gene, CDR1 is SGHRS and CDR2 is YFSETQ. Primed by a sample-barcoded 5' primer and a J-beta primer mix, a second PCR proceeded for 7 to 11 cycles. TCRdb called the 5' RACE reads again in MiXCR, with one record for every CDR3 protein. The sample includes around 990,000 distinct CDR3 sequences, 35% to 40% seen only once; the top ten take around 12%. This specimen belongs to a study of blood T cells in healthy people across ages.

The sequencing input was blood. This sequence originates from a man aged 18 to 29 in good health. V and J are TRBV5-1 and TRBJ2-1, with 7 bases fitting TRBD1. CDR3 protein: CASSGAGTDSYNEQFF. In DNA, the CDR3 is TGCGCCAGCAGCGGAGCCGGGACAGACTCCTACAATGAGCAGTTCTTC.